Following are 9 T cell receptor beta chains from one sample sequenced in a study of shared clonotypes between healthy human individuals. Profiled with immunoSEQ multiplex PCR; TCRdb holds only in-frame clones, not every one. Counted here are some 2,500,000 clones, roughly 92% occurring once; the ten biggest clones make up 0.3% to 0.4%. Sequencing used naive CD4+ T cells from PBMCs. Stated subset: CD45RA+ positively selected. These receptors were collected from a young man in good health. Some clones in this sample may be carry-over from other donors' samples.

The chain has TRBV14 and TRBJ1-4; no reliable D call. The ends were cut back, 0 bases at V and 5 bases at J, with 10 bases in the middle. The germline V gene encodes CDR1 SGHDN and CDR2 FVKESK. The CDR3 consists of 15 residues. The DNA of the CDR3 is TGTGCCAGCAGCCAAGAGGGGATGCCCAATGAAAAACTGTTTTTT. Amino acid sequence: CASSQEGMPNEKLFF. The full variable domain, rest sourced from reference TRBV14 and TRBJ1-4, is EAGVTQFPSHSVIEKGQTVTLRCDPISGHDNLYWYRRVMGKEIKFLLHFVKESKQDESGMPNNRFLAERTGGTYSTLKVQPAELEDSGVYFCASSQEGMPNEKLFFGSGTQLSVL.

V usage is TRBV30 and J usage is TRBJ1-4, with D unclear. The V end was cut by 8 bases, the J end by 2 bases, with 15 bases between. The CDR3 covers 14 residues. The germline V gene has CDR1 GTSNPN and CDR2 SVGIG (reference sequence). The CDR3 loop reads CASRTSRTNEKLFF. Written as DNA, the CDR3 is TGTGCCAGCCGGACGAGCAGGACTAATGAAAAACTGTTTTTT.

This chain connects TRBV5-4 to TRBJ2-1, with 8 bases matching TRBD2. Germline V lookup: CDR1 SGHNT, CDR2 YYREEE (reference sequence). The J segment lost 7 bases and the V segment lost 4 bases, leaving 16 bases of the junction unmatched. The CDR3 contains 17 residues. DNA for the CDR3: TGTGCCAGCAGCCGCTTGACGGGAGGGGGAGGAGGGAATGAGCAGTTCTTC. Residues: CASSRLTGGGGGNEQFF. Combining the CDR3 with reference TRBV5-4 and TRBJ2-1 gives the whole variable domain ETGVTQSPTHLIKTRGQQVTLRCSSQSGHNTVSWYQQALGQGPQFIFQYYREEENGRGNFPPRFSGLQFPNYSSELNVNALELDDSALYLCASSRLTGGGGGNEQFFGPGTRLTVL.

CDR3 sequence: CASSSKGGVLDWNTGELFF. In DNA, the CDR3 is TGTGCCAGCAGCTCTAAGGGGGGGGTCCTGGACTGGAACACCGGGGAGCTGTTTTTT. The chain is built from TRBV7-8 and TRBJ2-2, with D tentatively TRBD2 (7 bases). The CDR3 sequence is 19 residues long. V was shortened by 4 bases and J by 1 base, with 22 bases between the two germline ends. The V gene's germline CDR1 is SGHVS and CDR2 FQNEAQ.

This sequence joins TRBV25-1 and TRBJ2-1, with TRBD2 matching 15 bases. Germline CDR1 is MGHDK and CDR2 is SYGVNS. V dropped 1 base and J dropped 8; count of bases not matched to a gene: 6. The CDR3 sequence is 17 residues long. This CDR3 reads CASSEFGTSGRSDEQFF. CDR3 DNA sequence: TGTGCCAGCAGTGAATTTGGGACTAGCGGGAGGAGCGATGAGCAGTTCTTC.

The J gene is TRBJ2-7, the V gene TRBV28; the match to TRBD2 covers 9 bases. Germline V gene lookup returns CDR1 MDHEN and CDR2 SYDVKM. This CDR3 has 17 amino acids. The V and J ends lost 3 bases and 3 bases, in that order; junction bases with no gene match: 12. CDR3 loop: CASSFQAGTSRDYEQYF. CDR3 nucleotide sequence: TGTGCCAGCAGTTTCCAGGCCGGGACTAGCCGGGACTACGAGCAGTACTTC.

The V call is TRBV5-1, the J call TRBJ2-3, with D unclear. With 10 bases removed from V and 0 bases from J, the gap between germline ends came to 15 bases. In germline, CDR1 is SGHRS, CDR2 YFSETQ. The CDR3 covers 14 residues. This chain's CDR3 is CAGRSQPSTDTQYF. Here the CDR3 DNA reads TGCGCCGGACGCTCCCAGCCCAGCACAGATACGCAGTATTTT.

The V and J genes are TRBV19 and TRBJ2-7; 7 nucleotides line up with TRBD1. The CDR3 extends over 14 amino acids. The V gene end was trimmed by 6 bases and the J gene end by 6 bases; junction bases not matched to a gene: 11. The germline V gene encodes CDR1 LNHDA and CDR2 SQIVND (reference sequence). CDR3 nucleotide sequence: TGTGCCAGTAGCGTGACAGGGTCAGGGGGCGAGCAGTACTTC. Translating gives CASSVTGSGGEQYF. The full variable domain, rest sourced from reference TRBV19 and TRBJ2-7, is DGGITQSPKYLFRKEGQNVTLSCEQNLNHDAMYWYRQDPGQGLRLIYYSQIVNDFQKGDIAEGYSVSREKKESFPLTVTSAQKNPTAFYLCASSVTGSGGEQYFGPGTRLTVT.

The chain uses TRBV5-1 and TRBJ1-4; 7 bases match TRBD1. This CDR3 is 14 amino acids long. Germline CDR1 reads SGHRS; CDR2 reads YFSETQ. Trimming at V came to 2 bases and at J to 7 bases, leaving 5 bases not matched to a gene. CDR3 DNA sequence: TGCGCCAGCAGCTTCCGGACAGGAGCTGAAAAACTGTTTTTT. Residues: CASSFRTGAEKLFF. Full variable domain (outside the CDR3, taken from reference TRBV5-1 and TRBJ1-4): KAGVTQTPRYLIKTRGQQVTLSCSPISGHRSVSWYQQTPGQGLQFLFEYFSETQRNKGNFPGRFSGRQFSNSRSEMNVSTLELGDSALYLCASSFRTGAEKLFFGSGTQLSVL.